The 10 T cell receptor beta chains in this list originate from one sample, sequenced in a study of T cells in localized non-small cell lung cancer. TCRdb's copy holds only in-frame clones and misses some; the assay was immunoSEQ multiplex PCR. Here the sample spans 15,000 to 18,000 clones, around 87% being singletons. This specimen was peripheral blood mononuclear cells, taken before any cancer treatment. The receptors come from a male donor older than 55 with stage II lung adenocarcinoma.

This clone was detected once. V usage is TRBV7-3 and J usage is TRBJ2-3; 13 bases agree with TRBD2. The CDR3 covers 15 residues. Looked up from germline, CDR1 is SGHTA and CDR2 is FQGTGA. V gave up 5 bases and J gave up 3 bases; unmatched junction bases: 2. CDR3 sequence: CASSPTSGRTDTQYF. CDR3 in DNA: TGTGCCAGCAGCCCGACTAGCGGGAGGACAGATACGCAGTATTTT.

The chain carries TRBV15 and TRBJ2-7, with D unclear. The V and J ends lost 2 bases and 3 bases respectively, with 8 bases between them. This CDR3 is built from 13 residues. Germline CDR1 and CDR2: LNHNV and YYDKDF (reference sequence). This chain's CDR3 is CATSRPDGYEQYF. In DNA form, the CDR3 reads TGTGCCACCAGCAGACCCGACGGCTACGAGCAGTACTTC. Combining the CDR3 with reference TRBV15 and TRBJ2-7 gives the whole variable domain DAMVIQNPRYQVTQFGKPVTLSCSQTLNHNVMYWYQQKSSQAPKLLFHYYDKDFNNEADTPDNFQSRRPNTSFCFLDIRSPGLGDTAMYLCATSRPDGYEQYFGPGTRLTVT.

In this sample, this clone turned up once. The chain links TRBV7-9 to TRBJ2-3; D gene uncertain. The V gene's germline CDR1 is SEHNR and CDR2 FQNEAQ (reference sequence). The CDR3 extends over 13 amino acids. Trimming left V 1 base short and J 6 bases short, with 8 bases between. The chain's CDR3 is CASSLEGLDTQYF. CDR3 DNA: TGTGCCAGCAGCTTAGAGGGCCTCGATACGCAGTATTTT.

This chain uses TRBV6-4 with TRBJ2-1; tentatively, D is TRBD2 (5 bases). Deletions cut 3 bases from V and 2 bases from J, with 8 bases between. Germline V gives CDR1 MRHNA, CDR2 SNTAGT. The CDR3 consists of 14 residues. CDR3: CASSEGDAYNEQFF. CDR3 DNA sequence: TGTGCCAGCAGTGAGGGAGACGCCTACAATGAGCAGTTCTTC.

The V call is TRBV6-1, the J call TRBJ2-7; the D is unclear. V lost 7 bases and J lost 5, with 0 bases in between. The germline CDR1 and CDR2 sequences are MNHNS and SASEGT. The CDR3 covers 8 residues. CDR3 loop: CASNEQYF. In DNA, the CDR3 is TGTGCCAGCAACGAGCAGTACTTC.

The CDR3 loop reads CASSLSASGLYEQYF. The CDR3 coding sequence is TGTGCCAGCAGCTTATCAGCCTCGGGCCTCTACGAGCAGTACTTC. The chain has TRBV11-2 and TRBJ2-7, with D hard to call. The ends were cut back, 2 bases at V and 3 bases at J, with 14 bases in the middle. The CDR3 is 15 amino acids. Germline CDR1 SGHAT, CDR2 FQNNGV.

Notes on this clone: The sample carries other DNA sequences with the same CDR3. The chain recombines TRBV15 with TRBJ2-2, with a possible D match to TRBD1 (5 bases). CDR3 size: 15 residues. Between the trimmed V and J ends, which lost 1 base and 4 bases, there was a span of 10 bases. The V gene's germline CDR1 is LNHNV and CDR2 YYDKDF (reference sequence). The CDR3 DNA follows: TGTGCCACCAGCAGAGTTGACAGTGCCACCGGGGAGCTGTTTTTT. Translating gives CATSRVDSATGELFF.

J is TRBJ2-1 and V is TRBV7-8; unclear D gene. Per germline, CDR1 SGHVS and CDR2 FQNEAQ. Deletions cut 5 bases from V and 9 bases from J, with 8 bases between. The CDR3 has 11 residues. The CDR3 bases are TGTGCCAGCAGCCCCAGTGGTGAGCAGTTCTTC. Its translation is CASSPSGEQFF.

The V and J genes are TRBV28 and TRBJ2-1; D not resolved. Looked up from germline, CDR1 is MDHEN and CDR2 is SYDVKM. The CDR3 spans 15 residues. V gave up 5 bases and J gave up 8 bases, with 19 bases separating them. CDR3 nucleotide sequence: TGTGCCAGCAGTCCCCCGCCTCCCGGGTTCCATGAGCAGTTCTTC. Protein: CASSPPPPGFHEQFF. The full variable domain, its missing parts supplied by reference TRBV28 and TRBJ2-1, is DVKVTQSSRYLVKRTGEKVFLECVQDMDHENMFWYRQDPGLGLRLIYFSYDVKMKEKGDIPEGYSVSREKKERFSLILESASTNQTSMYLCASSPPPPGFHEQFFGPGTRLTVL.

The chain links TRBV6-5 to TRBJ2-2; TRBD2 matches 9 bases. V was pared by 4 bases and J by 4 bases, with 7 bases of the junction left unmatched. The CDR3 totals 16 residues. Germline CDR1 and CDR2: MNHEY and SVGAGI. CDR3 nucleotide sequence: TGTGCCAGCAGTTTACCAAGCGGGAGGAGCACCGGGGAGCTGTTTTTT. This gives the protein CASSLPSGRSTGELFF.